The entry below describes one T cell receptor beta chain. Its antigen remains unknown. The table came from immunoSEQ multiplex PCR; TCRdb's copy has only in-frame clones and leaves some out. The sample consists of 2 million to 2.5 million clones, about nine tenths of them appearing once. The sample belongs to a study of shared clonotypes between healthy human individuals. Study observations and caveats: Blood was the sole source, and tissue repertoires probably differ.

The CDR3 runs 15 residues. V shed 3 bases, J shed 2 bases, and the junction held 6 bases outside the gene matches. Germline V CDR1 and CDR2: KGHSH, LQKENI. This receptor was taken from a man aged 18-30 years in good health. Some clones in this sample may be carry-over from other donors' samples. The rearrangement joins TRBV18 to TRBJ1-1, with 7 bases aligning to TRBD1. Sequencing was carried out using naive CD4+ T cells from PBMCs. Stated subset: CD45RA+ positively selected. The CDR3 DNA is TGTGCCAGCTCACCTCAACAGGGGCCCAACACTGAAGCTTTCTTT. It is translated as CASSPQQGPNTEAFF.